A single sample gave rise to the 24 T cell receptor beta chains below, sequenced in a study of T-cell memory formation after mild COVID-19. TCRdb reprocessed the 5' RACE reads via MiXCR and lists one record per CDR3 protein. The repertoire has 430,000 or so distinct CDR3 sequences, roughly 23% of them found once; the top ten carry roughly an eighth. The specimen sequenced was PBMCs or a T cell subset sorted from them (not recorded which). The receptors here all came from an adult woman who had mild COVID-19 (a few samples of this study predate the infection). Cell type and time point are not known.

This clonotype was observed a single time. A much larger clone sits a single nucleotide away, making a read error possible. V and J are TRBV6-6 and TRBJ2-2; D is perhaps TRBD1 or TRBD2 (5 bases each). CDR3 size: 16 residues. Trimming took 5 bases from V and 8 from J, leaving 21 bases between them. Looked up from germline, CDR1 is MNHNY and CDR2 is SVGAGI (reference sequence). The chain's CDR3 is CASSHPGRALLGELFF. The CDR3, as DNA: TGTGCCAGCAGTCACCCGGGGCGCGCTCTGCTAGGGGAGCTGTTTTTT.

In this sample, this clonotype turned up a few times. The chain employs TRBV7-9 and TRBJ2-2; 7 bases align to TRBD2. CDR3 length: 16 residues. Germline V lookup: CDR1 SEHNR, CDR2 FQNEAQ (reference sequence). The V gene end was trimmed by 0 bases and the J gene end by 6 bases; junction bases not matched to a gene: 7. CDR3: CASSLAPVAGAGELFF. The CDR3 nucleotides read TGTGCCAGCAGCTTAGCCCCCGTGGCGGGAGCCGGGGAGCTGTTTTTT.

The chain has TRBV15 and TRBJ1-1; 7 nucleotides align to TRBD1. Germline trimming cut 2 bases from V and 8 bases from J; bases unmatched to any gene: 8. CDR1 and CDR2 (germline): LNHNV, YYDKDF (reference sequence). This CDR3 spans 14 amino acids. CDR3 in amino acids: CATSRQLQGEEAFF. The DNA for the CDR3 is TGTGCCACCAGCAGACAACTCCAGGGGGAAGAAGCTTTCTTT.

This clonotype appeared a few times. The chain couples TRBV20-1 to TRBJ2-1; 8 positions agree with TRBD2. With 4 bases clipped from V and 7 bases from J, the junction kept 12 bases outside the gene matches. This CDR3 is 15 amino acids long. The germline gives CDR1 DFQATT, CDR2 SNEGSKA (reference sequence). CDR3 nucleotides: TGCAGTGCTAAGTTAGCGGGGACAAGGCTGAATGAGCAGTTCTTC. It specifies CSAKLAGTRLNEQFF.

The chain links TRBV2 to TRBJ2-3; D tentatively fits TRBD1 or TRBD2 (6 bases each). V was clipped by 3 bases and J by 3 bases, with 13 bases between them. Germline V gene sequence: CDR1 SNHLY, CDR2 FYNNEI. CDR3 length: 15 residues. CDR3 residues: CASSDLGGRTDTQYF. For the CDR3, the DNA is TGTGCCAGCAGTGACTTGGGGGGCCGTACAGATACGCAGTATTTT. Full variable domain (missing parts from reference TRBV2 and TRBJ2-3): EPEVTQTPSHQVTQMGQEVILRCVPISNHLYFYWYRQILGQKVEFLVSFYNNEISEKSEIFDDQFSVERPDGSNFTLKIRSTKLEDSAMYFCASSDLGGRTDTQYFGPGTRLTVL.

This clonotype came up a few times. CDR3 region: CASRSLVGTGLMNTEAFF. The CDR3 DNA reads as TGTGCCAGCAGATCCCTGGTCGGGACAGGGCTCATGAACACTGAAGCTTTCTTT. This sequence joins TRBV7-2 and TRBJ1-1, with 9 bases aligning to TRBD1. Germline lookup yields CDR1 SGHTA and CDR2 FQGNSA. Trimming removed 6 bases from V and 0 bases from J; junction bases left unmatched: 14. This CDR3 spans 18 amino acids.

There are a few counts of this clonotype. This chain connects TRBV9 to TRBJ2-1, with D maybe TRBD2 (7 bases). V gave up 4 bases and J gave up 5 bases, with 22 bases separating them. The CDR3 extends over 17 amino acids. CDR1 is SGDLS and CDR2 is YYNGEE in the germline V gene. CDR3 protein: CASSLPTGGGPNNEQFF. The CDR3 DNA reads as TGTGCCAGCAGCCTCCCCACTGGCGGGGGCCCCAACAATGAGCAGTTCTTC.

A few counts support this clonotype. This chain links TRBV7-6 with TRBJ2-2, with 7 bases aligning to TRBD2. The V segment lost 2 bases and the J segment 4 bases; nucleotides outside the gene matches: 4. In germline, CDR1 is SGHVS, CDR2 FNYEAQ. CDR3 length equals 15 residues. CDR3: CASSLIASGTGELFF. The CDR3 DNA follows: TGTGCCAGCAGCTTAATCGCTAGCGGCACCGGGGAGCTGTTTTTT.

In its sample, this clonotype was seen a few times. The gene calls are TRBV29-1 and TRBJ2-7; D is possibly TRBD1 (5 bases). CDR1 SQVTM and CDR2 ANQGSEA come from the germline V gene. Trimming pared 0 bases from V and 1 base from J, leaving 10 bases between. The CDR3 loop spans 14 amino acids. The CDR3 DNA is TGCAGCGTTGAAGATCGCGCAGGGTCCTACGAGCAGTACTTC. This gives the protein CSVEDRAGSYEQYF.

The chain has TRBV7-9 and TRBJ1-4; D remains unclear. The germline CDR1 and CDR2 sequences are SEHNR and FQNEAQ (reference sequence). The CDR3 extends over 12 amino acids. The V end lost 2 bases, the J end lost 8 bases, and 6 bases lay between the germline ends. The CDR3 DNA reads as TGTGCCAGCAGCTTAAGAGGGGAAAAACTGTTTTTT. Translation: CASSLRGEKLFF.

This CDR3 reads CASSLAAGAQETQYF. The CDR3 bases are TGCGCCAGCAGCCTCGCGGCGGGGGCCCAAGAGACCCAGTACTTC. The rearrangement links TRBV4-1 to TRBJ2-5, with D possibly TRBD2 on 7 matching bases. The germline CDR1 and CDR2 sequences are MGHRA and YSYEKL. Trimming took 4 bases from V and 1 from J, leaving 13 bases between them. The CDR3 totals 15 residues.

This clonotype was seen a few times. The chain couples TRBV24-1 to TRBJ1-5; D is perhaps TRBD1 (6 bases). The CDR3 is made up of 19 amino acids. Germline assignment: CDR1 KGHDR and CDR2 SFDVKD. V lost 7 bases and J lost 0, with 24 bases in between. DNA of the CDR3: TGTGCCACCAGCCCCTCGGGGGGCAGGCAGGCGTATAGCAATCAGCCCCAGCATTTT. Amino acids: CATSPSGGRQAYSNQPQHF.

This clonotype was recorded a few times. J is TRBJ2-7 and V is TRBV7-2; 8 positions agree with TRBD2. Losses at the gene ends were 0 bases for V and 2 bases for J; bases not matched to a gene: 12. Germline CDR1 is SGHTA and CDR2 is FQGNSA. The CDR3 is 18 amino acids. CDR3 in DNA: TGTGCCAGCAGCTTAGCCCAAGTCGGCGGGGGGAGTACCTACGAGCAGTACTTC. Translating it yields CASSLAQVGGGSTYEQYF.

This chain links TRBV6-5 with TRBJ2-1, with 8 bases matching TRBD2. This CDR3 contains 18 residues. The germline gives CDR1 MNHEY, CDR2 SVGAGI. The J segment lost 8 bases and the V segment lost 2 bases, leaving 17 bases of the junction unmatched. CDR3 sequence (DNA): TGTGCCAGCAGTTACACCACCCTCGGGACTAGGATTGTCTATGAGCAGTTCTTC. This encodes CASSYTTLGTRIVYEQFF.

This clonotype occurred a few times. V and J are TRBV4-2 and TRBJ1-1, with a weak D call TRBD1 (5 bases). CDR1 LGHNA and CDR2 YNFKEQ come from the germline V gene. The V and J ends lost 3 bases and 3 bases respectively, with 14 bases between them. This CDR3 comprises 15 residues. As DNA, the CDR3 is TGTGCCAGCAGCCAGTACAGGCACCCGGACACTGAAGCTTTCTTT. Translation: CASSQYRHPDTEAFF.

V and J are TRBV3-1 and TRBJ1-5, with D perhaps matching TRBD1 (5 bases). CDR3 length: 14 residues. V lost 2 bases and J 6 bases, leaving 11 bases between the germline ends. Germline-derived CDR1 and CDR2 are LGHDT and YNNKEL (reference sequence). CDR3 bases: TGTGCCAGCAGCCAATCAGGGACGGCTCAGCCCCAGCATTTT. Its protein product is CASSQSGTAQPQHF.

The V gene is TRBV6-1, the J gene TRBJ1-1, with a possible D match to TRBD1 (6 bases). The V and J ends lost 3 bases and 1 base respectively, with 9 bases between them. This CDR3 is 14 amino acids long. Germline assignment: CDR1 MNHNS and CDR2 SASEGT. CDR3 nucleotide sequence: TGTGCCAGCAGTGAGACGGGACAGAACACTGAAGCTTTCTTT. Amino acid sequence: CASSETGQNTEAFF.

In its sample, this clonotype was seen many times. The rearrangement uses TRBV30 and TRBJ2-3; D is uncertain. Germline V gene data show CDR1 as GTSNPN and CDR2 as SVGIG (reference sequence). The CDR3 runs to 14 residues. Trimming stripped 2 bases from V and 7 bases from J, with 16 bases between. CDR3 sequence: CAWSTGPDFYTQYF. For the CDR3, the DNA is TGTGCCTGGAGTACGGGCCCTGACTTTTATACGCAGTATTTT.

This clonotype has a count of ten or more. CDR3 residues: CASSLEGDRNTEAFF. In DNA form, the CDR3 reads TGCGCCAGCAGCTTGGAGGGGGACCGCAACACTGAAGCTTTCTTT. The chain joins TRBV5-1 to TRBJ1-1; D possibly corresponds to TRBD1 (6 bases). Germline assignment: CDR1 SGHRS and CDR2 YFSETQ. CDR3 length equals 15 residues. Trimming took off 0 bases at V and 2 bases at J, with 11 bases between the two ends.

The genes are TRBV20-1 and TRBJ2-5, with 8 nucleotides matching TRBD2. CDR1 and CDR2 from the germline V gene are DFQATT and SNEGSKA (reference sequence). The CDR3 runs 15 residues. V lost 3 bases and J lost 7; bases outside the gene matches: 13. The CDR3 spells CSASPVPAGEGTQYF. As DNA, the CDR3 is TGCAGTGCTAGCCCAGTCCCAGCGGGGGAAGGGACCCAGTACTTC.

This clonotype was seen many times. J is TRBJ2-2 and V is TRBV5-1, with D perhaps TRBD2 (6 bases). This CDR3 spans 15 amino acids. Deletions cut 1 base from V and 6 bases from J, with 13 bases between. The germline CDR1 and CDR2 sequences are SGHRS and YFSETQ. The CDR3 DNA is TGCGCCAGCAGCTTGATCGCGGGGAAGGCCGGGGAGCTGTTTTTT. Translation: CASSLIAGKAGELFF.

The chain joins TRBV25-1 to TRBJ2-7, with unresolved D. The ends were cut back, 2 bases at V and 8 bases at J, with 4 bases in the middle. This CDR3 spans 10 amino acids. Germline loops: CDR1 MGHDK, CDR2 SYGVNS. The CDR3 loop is CASSEDKQYF. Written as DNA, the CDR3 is TGTGCCAGCAGTGAAGACAAGCAGTACTTC.

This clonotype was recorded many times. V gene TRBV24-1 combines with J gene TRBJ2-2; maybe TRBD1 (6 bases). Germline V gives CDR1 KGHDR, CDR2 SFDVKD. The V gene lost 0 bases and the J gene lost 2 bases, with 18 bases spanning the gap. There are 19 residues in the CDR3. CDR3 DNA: TGTGCCACCAGTGATTTGAGGAGATCCCCGGACAGCAACACCGGGGAGCTGTTTTTT. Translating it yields CATSDLRRSPDSNTGELFF.

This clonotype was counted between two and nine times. CDR3 amino acids: CASCQGTDGELFF. For the CDR3, the DNA is TGTGCCTCCTGCCAGGGGACCGACGGGGAGCTGTTTTTT. This rearrangement joins TRBV6-2 or TRBV6-3 to TRBJ2-2, with a weak D call TRBD1 (6 bases). CDR1 and CDR2 (germline): MNHEY, SVGEGT. The CDR3 has 13 amino acids. Deletions cut 11 bases from V and 7 bases from J, with 17 bases between.